This T cell receptor beta chain originates from a study of cytomegalovirus exposure and HLA in healthy donors. On the study more broadly: Counted in an early data release were 65 million to 100 million unique TCRs from HLA-typed donors.

Germline V gives CDR1 SGHKS, CDR2 YYEKEE (reference sequence). The length of the CDR3 is 16 residues. Trimming took 0 bases from V and 5 from J; bases not matched to a gene: 5. This clone was recorded once. Its antigen is as yet unknown. Both 60 Vbeta primers and 13 Jbeta primers went into the PCR. The method was immunoSEQ multiplex PCR; TCRdb's version includes in-frame clones alone and lacks a portion of them. The sample includes 130,000 to 150,000 clones, 73% of them seen just once. Regarding the study as a whole: More clonal expansion characterized HLA-associated TCR beta chains than equally common others in a later analysis. Looking again later, the authors saw that most CMV-associated TCR beta chains seemed HLA-restricted.

The sequenced material came from PBMCs. This chain connects TRBV5-5 to TRBJ1-4, with TRBD1 identical over 9 bases. The source of this sequence is a woman aged 40-49 years in good health and CMV-seronegative. The CDR3 is CASSLEGTGLNEKLFF. The CDR3 DNA reads TGTGCCAGCAGCTTGGAAGGGACAGGGCTAAATGAAAAACTGTTTTTT. Complete variable domain (other parts from reference TRBV5-5 and TRBJ1-4): DAGVTQSPTHLIKTRGQQVTLRCSPISGHKSVSWYQQVLGQGPQFIFQYYEKEERGRGNFPDRFSARQFPNYSSELNVNALLLGDSALYLCASSLEGTGLNEKLFFGSGTQLSVL.